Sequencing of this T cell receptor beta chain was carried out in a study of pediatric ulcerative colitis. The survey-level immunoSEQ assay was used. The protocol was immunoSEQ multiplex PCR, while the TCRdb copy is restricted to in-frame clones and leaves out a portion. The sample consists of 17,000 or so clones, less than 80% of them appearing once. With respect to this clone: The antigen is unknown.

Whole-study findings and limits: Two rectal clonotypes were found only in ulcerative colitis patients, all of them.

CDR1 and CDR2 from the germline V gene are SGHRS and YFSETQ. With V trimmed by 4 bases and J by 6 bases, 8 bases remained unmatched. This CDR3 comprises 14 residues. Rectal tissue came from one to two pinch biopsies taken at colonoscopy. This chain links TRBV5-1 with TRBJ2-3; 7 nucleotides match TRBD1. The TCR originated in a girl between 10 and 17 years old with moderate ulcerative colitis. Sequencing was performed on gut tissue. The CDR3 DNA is TGCGCCAGCAGCCCCGACAGGGTCTCCGATACGCAGTATTTT. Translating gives CASSPDRVSDTQYF.